Detailed here is one T cell receptor (beta chain). What it binds is not known. CDR1 is SGHTA, CDR2 FQGNSA, per germline. CDR3 size: 12 residues. V gave up 5 bases and J gave up 4 bases, with 6 bases separating them. This specimen comes from a study of Ad26.COV2.S vaccination and SARS-CoV-2 variants. Assay: immunoSEQ multiplex PCR; the TCRdb copy retains only in-frame clones and omits some. The table shows about 330,000 clones, with about nine tenths occurring only once. Regarding the study as a whole: Placebo recipients showed lower spike-specific TCR breadth than vaccinees.

Treatment reported: roughly 20 received Ad26.COV2.S at low or high dose, single or two shots; 5 received placebo; per-sample allocation not given. Collection of samples fell on day 63 after the first vaccine or placebo injection. The TCR originated in a person between 18 and 65 years old who received the Ad26.COV2.S COVID-19 vaccine or a placebo. Sequenced material: peripheral blood, taken in a trial of Ad26.COV2.S vaccine versus placebo. The chain employs TRBV7-2 and TRBJ1-3; D is uncertain. The CDR3 region has the DNA TGTGCCAGCAGCGCATTAGGAAACACCATATATTTT. This encodes CASSALGNTIYF. The full variable domain, its missing parts supplied by reference TRBV7-2 and TRBJ1-3, is GAGVSQSPSNKVTEKGKDVELRCDPISGHTALYWYRQSLGQGLEFLIYFQGNSAPDKSGLPSDRFSAERTGGSVSTLTIQRTQQEDSAVYLCASSALGNTIYFGEGSWLTVV.